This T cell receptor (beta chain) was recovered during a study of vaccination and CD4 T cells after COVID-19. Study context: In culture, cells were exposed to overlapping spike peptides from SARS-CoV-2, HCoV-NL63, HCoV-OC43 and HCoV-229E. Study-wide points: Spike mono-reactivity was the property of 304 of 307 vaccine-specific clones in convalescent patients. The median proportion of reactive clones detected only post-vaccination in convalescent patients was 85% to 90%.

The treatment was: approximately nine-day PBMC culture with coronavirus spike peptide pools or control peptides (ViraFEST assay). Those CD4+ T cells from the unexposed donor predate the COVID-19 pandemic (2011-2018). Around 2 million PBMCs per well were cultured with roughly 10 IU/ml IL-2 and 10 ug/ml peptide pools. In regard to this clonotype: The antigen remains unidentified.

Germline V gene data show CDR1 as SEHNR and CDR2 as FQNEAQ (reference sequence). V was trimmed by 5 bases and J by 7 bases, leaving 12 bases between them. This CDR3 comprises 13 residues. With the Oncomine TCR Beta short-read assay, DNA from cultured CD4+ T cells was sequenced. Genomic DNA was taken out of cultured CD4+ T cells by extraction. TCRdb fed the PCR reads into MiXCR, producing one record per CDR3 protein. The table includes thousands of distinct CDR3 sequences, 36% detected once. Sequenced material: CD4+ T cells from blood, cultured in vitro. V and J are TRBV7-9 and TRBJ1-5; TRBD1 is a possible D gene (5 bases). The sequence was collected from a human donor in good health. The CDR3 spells CASSPDGQQPQHF. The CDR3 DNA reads TGTGCCAGCAGCCCGGACGGACAACAGCCCCAGCATTTT.